The 19 T cell receptor beta chains in this list originate from one sample, sequenced in a study of blood T cell repertoires in COVID-19. TCRdb's copy holds only in-frame clones and misses some; the assay was immunoSEQ multiplex PCR. The table lists roughly 53,000 clones, 86% of them singletons, with about 2.5% in the top ten. Material: peripheral blood. These receptor sequences come from an older man with acute or convalescent COVID-19.

The V and J genes are TRBV12-5 and TRBJ2-7; D remains ambiguous. The CDR3 is made up of 13 amino acids. V was clipped by 4 bases and J by 6 bases, with 13 bases between them. Looked up from germline, CDR1 is LGHNT and CDR2 is FRNRAP. This chain's CDR3 is CASGSPPPPEQYF. The DNA for the CDR3 is TGTGCTAGTGGTTCCCCCCCTCCCCCCGAGCAGTACTTC. The full variable domain, rest sourced from reference TRBV12-5 and TRBJ2-7, is DARVTQTPRHKVTEMGQEVTMRCQPILGHNTVFWYRQTMMQGLELLAYFRNRAPLDDSGMPKDRFSAEMPDATLATLKIQPSEPRDSAVYFCASGSPPPPEQYFGPGTRLTVT.

This clone was seen just once. The chain carries TRBV29-1 and TRBJ2-1; 8 nucleotides align to TRBD1. The CDR3 totals 13 residues. The germline CDR1 and CDR2 sequences are SQVTM and ANQGSEA. V shed 7 bases and J 10 bases; nucleotides not matched to a gene: 12. CDR3 in DNA: TGCAGCGCCGACAGGGGCGCCTCACCCGAGCAGTTCTTC. The encoded protein is CSADRGASPEQFF.

The chain recombines TRBV5-1 with TRBJ2-3, with 8 bases matching TRBD2. V shed 4 bases, J shed 2 bases, and the junction held 3 bases outside the gene matches. The CDR3 is 14 amino acids. Germline CDR1 reads SGHRS; CDR2 reads YFSETQ. The CDR3 coding sequence is TGCGCCAGCAGCCCGGGACTAGACACAGATACGCAGTATTTT. Its translation: CASSPGLDTDTQYF.

This clone came up a few times. The chain recombines TRBV7-8 with TRBJ1-2; a possible D gene is TRBD1 (5 bases). The ends were cut back, 2 bases at V and 1 base at J, with 8 bases in the middle. The CDR3 has 14 amino acids. Germline V lookup: CDR1 SGHVS, CDR2 FQNEAQ. In nucleotides, the CDR3 is TGTGCCAGCAGCTTACAACAGGTTAACTATGGCTACACCTTC. Translating it yields CASSLQQVNYGYTF.

The V call is TRBV10-3, the J call TRBJ1-1; D gene ambiguous. The CDR3 contains 14 residues. Germline loops: CDR1 ENHRY, CDR2 SYGVKD. V was pared by 0 bases and J by 8 bases, with 13 bases between. The CDR3 bases are TGTGCCATCAGTGAGTCGAACGGGAGAGAGGAAGCTTTCTTT. This gives the protein CAISESNGREEAFF.

This chain uses TRBV9 with TRBJ2-7; TRBD1 aligns across 11 bases. Looked up from germline, CDR1 is SGDLS and CDR2 is YYNGEE. The CDR3 is made up of 16 amino acids. V gave up 4 bases and J gave up 4 bases; unmatched junction bases: 10. CDR3 region: CASSFTGTGGSYEQYF. The CDR3 nucleotides are TGTGCCAGCAGCTTCACGGGGACAGGGGGTTCTTACGAGCAGTACTTC.

J is TRBJ1-6 and V is TRBV5-4; D gene unclear. The CDR3 has 14 amino acids. Trimming shortened V by 2 bases and J by 11 bases, and 14 bases separated the two germline ends. Germline V CDR1 and CDR2: SGHNT, YYREEE (reference sequence). The CDR3 sequence is CASSLIGSGAPLHF. For the CDR3, the DNA is TGTGCCAGCAGCTTAATAGGGAGCGGGGCACCCCTCCACTTT.

This clone has only a few counts. This chain joins TRBV11-2 and TRBJ1-4; 8 bases map to TRBD1. Trimming at V came to 1 base and at J to 0 bases, leaving 7 bases not matched to a gene. The CDR3 runs 18 residues. CDR1 is SGHAT, CDR2 FQNNGV, per germline. CDR3 in amino acids: CASSLVGRGLSTNEKLFF. CDR3 sequence (DNA): TGTGCCAGCAGCTTAGTCGGCAGGGGGCTTTCAACTAATGAAAAACTGTTTTTT.

This clone was seen only a few times. As DNA, the CDR3 is TGTGCCAGCAGTGAAGTCCGGGACATCATCTTATCCATACACTTT. Its protein is CASSEVRDIILSIHF. The gene calls are TRBV6-1 and TRBJ1-6, with a possible D match to TRBD1 (6 bases). V gave up 1 base and J gave up 19 bases, with 23 bases separating them. CDR1 and CDR2 from the germline V gene are MNHNS and SASEGT. The CDR3 spans 15 residues.

DNA for the CDR3: TGTGCCAGCCGCCGGGGGGGGCGGTACGAGCAGTACTTC. This gives the protein CASRRGGRYEQYF. The chain is built from TRBV14 and TRBJ2-7; 8 nucleotides agree with TRBD2. Losses at the gene ends were 8 bases for V and 4 bases for J; bases not matched to a gene: 7. Germline V gives CDR1 SGHDN, CDR2 FVKESK. This CDR3 region has 13 residues.

The chain recombines TRBV29-1 with TRBJ1-1, with D perhaps matching TRBD1 (6 bases). Germline CDR1 is SQVTM and CDR2 is ANQGSEA. The CDR3 sequence is 14 residues long. V lost 6 bases to trimming and J lost 3 bases, with 17 bases between them. Written as DNA, the CDR3 is TGCAGCGTCCCTAGGGGGGGATGGGACACTGAAGCTTTCTTT. As protein: CSVPRGGWDTEAFF.

The chain recombines TRBV11-2 with TRBJ1-3; a possible D gene is TRBD1 (5 bases). V lost 5 bases, J lost 4 bases, and 15 bases lay in between. The CDR3 has 15 amino acids. Germline values: CDR1 SGHAT, CDR2 FQNNGV. The CDR3 DNA sequence: TGTGCCAGCAGCCTCCCCGGGGGTACAGGAAACACCATATATTTT. Protein sequence: CASSLPGGTGNTIYF.

This clone was counted a few times. V and J are TRBV2 and TRBJ2-7; no reliable D call. The CDR3 has 13 amino acids. Germline CDR1 SNHLY, CDR2 FYNNEI. V dropped 8 bases and J dropped 0 bases, with 11 bases sitting between them. The CDR3 loop is CASLHSISYEQYF. The DNA for the CDR3 is TGTGCCAGCTTGCATAGCATCTCCTACGAGCAGTACTTC.

V and J are TRBV5-4 and TRBJ2-5, with a weak D call TRBD2 (6 bases). The CDR3 has 17 amino acids. Per the germline V gene, CDR1 is SGHNT and CDR2 is YYREEE (reference sequence). The germline V and J ends were trimmed by 0 bases and 1 base, with 16 bases remaining between them. The CDR3 here is CASSLERRGLSQETQYF. CDR3 in DNA: TGTGCCAGCAGCTTGGAACGCCGGGGACTCAGCCAAGAGACCCAGTACTTC.

V gene TRBV28 combines with J gene TRBJ1-5; TRBD1 matches at 8 bases. Trimming cost V 5 bases and J 5 bases; bases outside gene matches: 8. CDR1 and CDR2 from the germline V gene are MDHEN and SYDVKM. The CDR3 is made up of 15 amino acids. The CDR3 sequence: CASSRRDRLDQPQHF. The CDR3 nucleotides are TGTGCCAGCAGTCGAAGGGACAGGTTAGATCAGCCCCAGCATTTT.

This chain uses TRBV2 with TRBJ1-2; the D is unclear. This CDR3 contains 14 residues. V lost 8 bases, J lost 2 bases, and 15 bases lay in between. Germline loops: CDR1 SNHLY, CDR2 FYNNEI. CDR3 region: CASGPYRGNYGYTF. Written as DNA, the CDR3 is TGTGCCAGCGGCCCTTATCGGGGAAACTATGGCTACACCTTC.

The DNA for the CDR3 is TGTGCCATCAATCCAGGGGCGAACTATGGCTACACCTTC. It translates to CAINPGANYGYTF. The chain uses TRBV10-3 and TRBJ1-2, with a tentative D call TRBD1 (6 bases). The germline V gene has CDR1 ENHRY and CDR2 SYGVKD. The CDR3 extends over 13 amino acids. Between the trimmed V and J ends, which lost 7 bases and 2 bases, there was a span of 11 bases.

This rearrangement joins TRBV7-9 to TRBJ2-1; TRBD2 matches at 14 bases. The CDR3 loop spans 16 amino acids. The V gene's germline CDR1 is SEHNR and CDR2 FQNEAQ (reference sequence). With 4 bases clipped from V and 7 bases from J, the junction kept 6 bases outside the gene matches. The CDR3 region has the DNA TGTGCCAGCAGCTCTTCCGGGACTAGCGGGGGAAATGAGCAGTTCTTC. Translation: CASSSSGTSGGNEQFF. Full variable domain (remainder filled in from reference TRBV7-9 and TRBJ2-1): DTGVSQNPRHKITKRGQNVTFRCDPISEHNRLYWYRQTLGQGPEFLTYFQNEAQLEKSRLLSDRFSAERPKGSFSTLEIQRTEQGDSAMYLCASSSSGTSGGNEQFFGPGTRLTVL.

V usage is TRBV7-2 and J usage is TRBJ1-4, with D perhaps TRBD1 (6 bases). This CDR3 contains 13 residues. With 4 bases removed from V and 6 bases from J, the gap between germline ends came to 9 bases. The germline CDR1 and CDR2 sequences are SGHTA and FQGNSA. The CDR3 region has the DNA TGTGCCAGCAGCTCGGACAGATATGAAAAACTGTTTTTT. It codes for CASSSDRYEKLFF.